A selection of T cell receptor beta chains follows, all from one sample in a study of shared clonotypes between healthy human individuals. Only in-frame clones appear in the TCRdb table, and some are missing; sequencing was by immunoSEQ multiplex PCR. Here the sample spans more than 450,000 clones, roughly 78% being singletons. Sample: PBMCs. These receptors came from a woman aged 40-49 years in good health. Some clones in this sample may be carry-over from other donors' samples. Each CDR3 is given with its conserved first and last residue. A D gene is named only where the DNA matches it firmly.

>TRBJ2-4|TRBV19|-
CASSDLSIAKNIQYF
>TRBJ2-5|TRBV5-1|TRBD1
CASRVQGYQETQYF
>TRBJ1-2|TRBV27|-
CASSFLRGYGYTF
>TRBJ2-1|TRBV18|TRBD2
CASSSELAGGIYNEQFF
>TRBJ2-5|TRBV4-3|-
CASSQEAPSETQYF
>TRBJ2-3|TRBV5-4|TRBD2
CASSPALASRTDTQYF
>TRBJ2-7|TRBV6-5|TRBD2
CASSFGLAGAYEQYF
>TRBJ2-7|TRBV29-1|-
CSVARQAETYEQYF
>TRBJ1-2|TRBV6-5|-
CASRTGAVGYTF
>TRBJ1-4|TRBV20-1|-
CSARVQEKLFF
>TRBJ2-6|TRBV6-6|-
CASSYGFGIGANVLTF
>TRBJ2-1|TRBV11-3|-
CASSGGRVYNEQFF